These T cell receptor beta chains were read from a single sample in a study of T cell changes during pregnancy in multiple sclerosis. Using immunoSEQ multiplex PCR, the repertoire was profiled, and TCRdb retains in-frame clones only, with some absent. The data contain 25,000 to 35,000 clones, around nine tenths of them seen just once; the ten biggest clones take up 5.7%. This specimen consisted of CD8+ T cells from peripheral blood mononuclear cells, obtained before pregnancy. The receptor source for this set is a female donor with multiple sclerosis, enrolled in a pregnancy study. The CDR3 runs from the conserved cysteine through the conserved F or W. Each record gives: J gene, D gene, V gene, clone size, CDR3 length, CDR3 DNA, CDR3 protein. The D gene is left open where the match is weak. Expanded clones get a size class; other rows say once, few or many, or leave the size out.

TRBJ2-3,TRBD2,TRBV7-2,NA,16,TGTGCCAGCAGCCTTGCGCACGGGAGGGTGGGGGATACGCAGTATTTT,CASSLAHGRVGDTQYF
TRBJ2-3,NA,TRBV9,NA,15,TGTGCCAGCAGCGTAGGCCAGGGGATGGGAGATACGCAGTATTTT,CASSVGQGMGDTQYF
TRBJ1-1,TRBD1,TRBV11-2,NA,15,TGTGCCAGCAGCTTAGTAGCAGGGGGCAACACTGAAGCTTTCTTT,CASSLVAGGNTEAFF
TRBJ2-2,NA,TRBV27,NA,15,TGTGCCAGCAGTCCCGGGACACTTAACACCGGGGAGCTGTTTTTT,CASSPGTLNTGELFF
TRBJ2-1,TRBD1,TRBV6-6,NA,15,TGTGCCAGCAGTCCGACAGGGAGCTCCTACAATGAGCAGTTCTTC,CASSPTGSSYNEQFF
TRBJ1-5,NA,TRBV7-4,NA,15,TGTGCCAGCAGCTTCGCCGGGTCCCGAGGGCAGCCCCAGCATTTT,CASSFAGSRGQPQHF
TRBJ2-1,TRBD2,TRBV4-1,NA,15,TGCGCCAGCAGCCCCACTAGCGGGAGGGCCAATGAGCAGTTCTTC,CASSPTSGRANEQFF
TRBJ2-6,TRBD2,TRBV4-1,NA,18,TGCGCCAGCAGCCACCCGAGGGAGGGTTTGGCTGGGGCCAACGTCCTGACTTTC,CASSHPREGLAGANVLTF
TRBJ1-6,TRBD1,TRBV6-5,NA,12,TGTGCCAGCGGACAGGGCGCTTCACCCCTCCACTTT,CASGQGASPLHF
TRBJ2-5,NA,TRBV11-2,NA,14,TGTGCCAGCAGCCGGGTCCCGTTCCAAGAGACCCAGTACTTC,CASSRVPFQETQYF
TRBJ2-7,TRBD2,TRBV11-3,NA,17,TGTGCCAGCAGCTTAGGGTGGGCTAGCGGGACCGCCGGGGAGCAGTACTTC,CASSLGWASGTAGEQYF
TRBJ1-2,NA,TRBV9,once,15,TGTGCCAGCAGCGAGGAGGGCCAACCTAACTATGGCTACACCTTC,CASSEEGQPNYGYTF
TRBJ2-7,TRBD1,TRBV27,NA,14,TGTGCCAGCAGTTTATACAGGGGGTCCTACGAGCAGTACTTC,CASSLYRGSYEQYF
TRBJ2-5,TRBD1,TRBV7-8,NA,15,TGTGCCAGCAGCATCCGACAGGGGGCAGGGGAGACCCAGTACTTC,CASSIRQGAGETQYF
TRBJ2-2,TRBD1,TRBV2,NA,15,TGTGCCAGCAGAGAGGGACAGGGGTTAACCGGGGAGCTGTTTTTT,CASREGQGLTGELFF
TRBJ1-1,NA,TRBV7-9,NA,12,TGTGCCAGCGGAGATACGGGCACTGAAGCTTTCTTT,CASGDTGTEAFF
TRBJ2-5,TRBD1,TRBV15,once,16,TGTGCCTCCGCCCGAACCGGGACAGGTGTCCAAGAGACCCAGTACTTC,CASARTGTGVQETQYF
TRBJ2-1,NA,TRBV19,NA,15,TGTGCCAGTAGTCGGCAGGACTACAGATACAATGAGCAGTTCTTC,CASSRQDYRYNEQFF
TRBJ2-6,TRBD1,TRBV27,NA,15,TGTGCCACCGACAGGGACCTTCTTAGGGCCAACGTCCTGACTTTC,CATDRDLLRANVLTF
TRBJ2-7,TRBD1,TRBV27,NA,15,TGTGCCAGCAGTTCCGGACAGGGGATCTCCTACGAGCAGTACTTC,CASSSGQGISYEQYF
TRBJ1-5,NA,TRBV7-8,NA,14,TGTGCCAGCAGCCCCGGGACACTAAATCAGCCCCAGCATTTT,CASSPGTLNQPQHF
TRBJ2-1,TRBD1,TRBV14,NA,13,TGTGCCACCCGTGGGGCAGGGGGTACTGAGCAGTTCTTC,CATRGAGGTEQFF
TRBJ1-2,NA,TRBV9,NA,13,TGTGCCAGCAGCGTAAGAGTCGGCTATGGCTACACCTTC,CASSVRVGYGYTF
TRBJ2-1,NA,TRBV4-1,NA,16,TGCGCCAGCAGCCAGGTACCGAGAAGCTCCTACAATGAGCAGTTCTTC,CASSQVPRSSYNEQFF
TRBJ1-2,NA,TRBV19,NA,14,TGTGCCAGTAGTATAGCCCCAGGAGGCTATGGCTACACCTTC,CASSIAPGGYGYTF
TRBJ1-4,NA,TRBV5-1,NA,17,TGCGCCAGCAGCTTGGAAGGCGGACAGAAGTCTAATGAAAAACTGTTTTTT,CASSLEGGQKSNEKLFF
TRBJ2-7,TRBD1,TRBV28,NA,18,TGTGCCAGCAGCACCTCCGGGACAGGGAAGATAGGATGGAACGAGCAGTACTTC,CASSTSGTGKIGWNEQYF
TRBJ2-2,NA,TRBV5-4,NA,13,TGTGCCAGCAGCTTAAGCGTTATCGGGGAGCTGTTTTTT,CASSLSVIGELFF
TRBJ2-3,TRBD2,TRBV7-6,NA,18,TGTGCCAGCAGCTTAGCGTTCGGGGGGGCGAAGGGAACAGATACGCAGTATTTT,CASSLAFGGAKGTDTQYF
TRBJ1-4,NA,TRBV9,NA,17,TGTGCCAGCAGCGAGGGGCAGGATCTCCCAACTAATGAAAAACTGTTTTTT,CASSEGQDLPTNEKLFF
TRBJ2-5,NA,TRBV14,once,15,TGTGCCAGCAGCCAAGGACAGGCGTTCCAAGAGACCCAGTACTTC,CASSQGQAFQETQYF
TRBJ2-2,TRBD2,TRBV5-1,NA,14,TGCGCCAGCAGTAGCGGGAGTTACACCGGGGAGCTGTTTTTT,CASSSGSYTGELFF
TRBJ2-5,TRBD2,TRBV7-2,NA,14,TGTGCCAGCAGCTTTCCTAGCGGACAAGAGACCCAGTACTTC,CASSFPSGQETQYF
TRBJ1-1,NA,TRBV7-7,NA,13,TGTGCCAGCAGCCAAGCGGGGCAGTCTGAAGCTTTCTTT,CASSQAGQSEAFF
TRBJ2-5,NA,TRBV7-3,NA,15,TGTGCCAGCAGCTCCTTCCCCACAGACCAAGAGACCCAGTACTTC,CASSSFPTDQETQYF
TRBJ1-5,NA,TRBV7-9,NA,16,TGTGCCAGCAGCTCCTACAGGGACGGGATGAATCAGCCCCAGCATTTT,CASSSYRDGMNQPQHF
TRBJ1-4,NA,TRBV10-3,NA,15,TGTGCCATCAGCCTTGACGGGGGGCTTGAGGAAAAACTGTTTTTT,CAISLDGGLEEKLFF
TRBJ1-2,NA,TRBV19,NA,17,TGTGCCAGTAGTATCTCAGAGGGGTACAGGGAAGCTGGTGGCTACACCTTC,CASSISEGYREAGGYTF
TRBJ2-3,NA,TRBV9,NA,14,TGTGCCAGCAGCGGGGGGGACCGCACAGATACGCAGTATTTT,CASSGGDRTDTQYF
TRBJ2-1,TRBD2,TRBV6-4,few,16,TGTGCCAGCAGTGACTCGGGCGGGGGGCCATCCAATGAGCAGTTCTTC,CASSDSGGGPSNEQFF
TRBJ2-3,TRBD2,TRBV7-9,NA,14,TGTGCCAGCAGCAAAGGGGCTAGCGGGAGAGCGCAGTATTTT,CASSKGASGRAQYF
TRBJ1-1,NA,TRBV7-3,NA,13,TGTGCCAGCAGCTTAACCGGGAACACTGAAGCTTTCTTT,CASSLTGNTEAFF
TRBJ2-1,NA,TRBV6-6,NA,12,TGTGCCAGCAGTCCAGCCTACAATGAGCAGTTCTTC,CASSPAYNEQFF
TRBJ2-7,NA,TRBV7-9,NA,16,TGTGCCAGCAGCTCCGTTGGGGTAGCGGTTCCCCTCGAGCAGTACTTC,CASSSVGVAVPLEQYF
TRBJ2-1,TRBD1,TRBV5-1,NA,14,TGCGCCAGCAGCCTACGACAGGGGAACTGGGAGCAGTTCTTC,CASSLRQGNWEQFF
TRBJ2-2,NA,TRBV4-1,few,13,TGCGCCAGCAGCCATCGGTTTACCGGGGAGCTGTTTTTT,CASSHRFTGELFF
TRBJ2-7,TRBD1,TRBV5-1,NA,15,TGCGCCAGCAGCTTGGAAGGGACAGCCTGGTACGAGCAGTACTTC,CASSLEGTAWYEQYF
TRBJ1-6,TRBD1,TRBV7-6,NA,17,TGTGCCAGCAGCCTCGGGACAGGGACGAGTGGCAATTCACCCCTCCACTTT,CASSLGTGTSGNSPLHF
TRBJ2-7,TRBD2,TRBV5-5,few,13,TGTGCCAGCAGCGTGGGGGGGGTCTACGAGCAGTACTTC,CASSVGGVYEQYF
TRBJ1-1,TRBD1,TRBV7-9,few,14,TGTGCCAGCAGCGACCAGGGGGCGGGGACTGAAGCTTTCTTT,CASSDQGAGTEAFF
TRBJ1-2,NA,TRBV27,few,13,TGTGCCAGCACCCCACGGGGGAACTATGGCTACACCTTC,CASTPRGNYGYTF
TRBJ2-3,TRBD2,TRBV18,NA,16,TGTGCCAGCTCCCCCTCTGGGGCGGGGGGAGTAGATACGCAGTATTTT,CASSPSGAGGVDTQYF